Listed below are T cell receptor beta chains from one sample, sequenced in a study of T-cell reconstitution after alpha-beta-depleted transplantation in children. One entry per CDR3 protein, called by TCRdb with MiXCR from the PCR reads. The table shows hundreds of thousands of distinct CDR3 sequences, with around 10% occurring only once. The source was PBMCs, collected before TCRalphabeta/CD19-depleted stem cell transplant. These receptors came from a boy under three years old with acute myeloid leukemia, due to receive a stem cell transplant. Each CDR3 is given with its conserved first and last residue. The order of the fields is D gene, clone size, J gene, V gene, CDR3 DNA, CDR3 protein. A D gene is named only where the DNA matches it firmly. Not all rows give a size; the values are once, few, many and, for expanded clones, a class.

d_gene: TRBD2
abundance: many
j_gene: TRBJ2-1
v_gene: TRBV12-3/TRBV12-4
CDR3nt: TGTGCCAGCAGTTTAGGAGGTAGCGGGGTCTACAATGAGCAGTTCTTC
CDR3aa: CASSLGGSGVYNEQFF

d_gene: -
abundance: many
j_gene: TRBJ2-3
v_gene: TRBV5-1
CDR3nt: TGCGCCAGCAGCTTGTCCCCCCTACTAGACAGCACAGATACGCAGTATTTT
CDR3aa: CASSLSPLLDSTDTQYF

d_gene: -
abundance: few
j_gene: TRBJ2-1
v_gene: TRBV6-1
CDR3nt: TGTGCCAGCAGTGGGTGGGACGGGAGCTCCTACAATGAGCAGTTCTTC
CDR3aa: CASSGWDGSSYNEQFF

d_gene: TRBD1
abundance: many
j_gene: TRBJ1-4
v_gene: TRBV12-3/TRBV12-4
CDR3nt: TGTGCCAGCAGTCCGGGGACAGGGGGAGAAGAAAAACTGTTTTTT
CDR3aa: CASSPGTGGEEKLFF

d_gene: TRBD1
abundance: many
j_gene: TRBJ2-7
v_gene: TRBV7-6
CDR3nt: TGTGCCAGCAGCTTTCGCCGGGACAGGGCCTACGAGCAGTACTTC
CDR3aa: CASSFRRDRAYEQYF

d_gene: -
abundance: -
j_gene: TRBJ1-2
v_gene: TRBV5-1
CDR3nt: TGCGCCAGCAGCTCCTACCCATGGGGGGCCGATGGCTACACCTTC
CDR3aa: CASSSYPWGADGYTF

d_gene: -
abundance: many
j_gene: TRBJ2-3
v_gene: TRBV29-1
CDR3nt: TGCAGCGTTGAAGAAGGGCGGCGGGACGGCACAGATACGCAGTATTTT
CDR3aa: CSVEEGRRDGTDTQYF

d_gene: TRBD1
abundance: many
j_gene: TRBJ1-4
v_gene: TRBV18
CDR3nt: TGTGCCAGCTCACCACCCCCTGGGACAGGGCCGAATAATAATGAAAAACTGTTTTTT
CDR3aa: CASSPPPGTGPNNNEKLFF

d_gene: -
abundance: many
j_gene: TRBJ2-2
v_gene: TRBV5-1
CDR3nt: TGCGCCAGCAGCACTGGACCGGCGAACACCGGGGAGCTGTTTTTT
CDR3aa: CASSTGPANTGELFF

d_gene: -
abundance: few
j_gene: TRBJ2-6
v_gene: TRBV5-6
CDR3nt: TGTGCCAGCAGCTTCTACAGCTCTGGGGCCAACGTCCTGACTTTC
CDR3aa: CASSFYSSGANVLTF

d_gene: TRBD1
abundance: few
j_gene: TRBJ2-1
v_gene: TRBV6-5
CDR3nt: TGTGCCAGCGGACAGGGGAAAACCTACAATGAGCAGTTCTTC
CDR3aa: CASGQGKTYNEQFF

d_gene: -
abundance: many
j_gene: TRBJ2-2
v_gene: TRBV6-5
CDR3nt: TGTGCCAGCAGTTCAGACACCGGGGAGCTGTTTTTT
CDR3aa: CASSSDTGELFF

d_gene: TRBD1
abundance: few
j_gene: TRBJ1-2
v_gene: TRBV29-1
CDR3nt: TGCAGCGTTGATTCGACAGGGGGGGGCTACACCTTC
CDR3aa: CSVDSTGGGYTF

d_gene: -
abundance: -
j_gene: TRBJ2-5
v_gene: TRBV29-1
CDR3nt: TGCAGCGTAGAAATGTGGGAGACCCAGTACTTC
CDR3aa: CSVEMWETQYF

d_gene: TRBD1
abundance: many
j_gene: TRBJ1-4
v_gene: TRBV27
CDR3nt: TGTGCCAGCAGTTTTTCCGGGACAGGGAGGAGGGATGAAAAACTGTTTTTT
CDR3aa: CASSFSGTGRRDEKLFF

d_gene: -
abundance: -
j_gene: TRBJ2-1
v_gene: TRBV30
CDR3nt: TGTGCCTGGAGTCTTTTAGGCAATGAGCAGTTCTTC
CDR3aa: CAWSLLGNEQFF

d_gene: -
abundance: many
j_gene: TRBJ2-3
v_gene: TRBV10-3
CDR3nt: TGTGCCATCAGTGAGTCGACACTGCATGGCACAGATACGCAGTATTTT
CDR3aa: CAISESTLHGTDTQYF

d_gene: TRBD2
abundance: many
j_gene: TRBJ2-5
v_gene: TRBV10-2
CDR3nt: TGCGCCAGCAGTGGACTAGCGGGAGCCGGCGGAGAGACCCAGTACTTC
CDR3aa: CASSGLAGAGGETQYF

d_gene: TRBD2
abundance: many
j_gene: TRBJ2-3
v_gene: TRBV9
CDR3nt: TGTGCCAGCAGCCCCGGACTAGCGGGTCGCACAGATACGCAGTATTTT
CDR3aa: CASSPGLAGRTDTQYF

d_gene: -
abundance: many
j_gene: TRBJ2-7
v_gene: TRBV15
CDR3nt: TGTGCCACCAGCAGAGATCCCCAGGGAAGGGAGCAGTACTTC
CDR3aa: CATSRDPQGREQYF

d_gene: -
abundance: many
j_gene: TRBJ2-3
v_gene: TRBV19
CDR3nt: TGTGCCAGTAGTATAACCGTGACCCATCAGTATTTT
CDR3aa: CASSITVTHQYF

d_gene: -
abundance: many
j_gene: TRBJ2-4
v_gene: TRBV4-3
CDR3nt: TGCGCCAGCAGCCTGGGTACGGGTACCAAAAACATTCAGTACTTC
CDR3aa: CASSLGTGTKNIQYF

d_gene: TRBD1
abundance: many
j_gene: TRBJ2-3
v_gene: TRBV6-2/TRBV6-3
CDR3nt: TGTGCCAGCAGTTACCAGGGGCAGGGGGCGCGGACAGATACGCAGTATTTT
CDR3aa: CASSYQGQGARTDTQYF

d_gene: TRBD1
abundance: many
j_gene: TRBJ2-2
v_gene: TRBV24-1
CDR3nt: TGTGCCACCAGTGATGCCGGGACAGGGCCCACCGGGGAGCTGTTTTTT
CDR3aa: CATSDAGTGPTGELFF

d_gene: TRBD1
abundance: -
j_gene: TRBJ2-7
v_gene: TRBV30
CDR3nt: TGTGCCTGGAGTTTCCGGGACAGTCGCTACGAGCAGTACTTC
CDR3aa: CAWSFRDSRYEQYF

d_gene: -
abundance: few
j_gene: TRBJ2-1
v_gene: TRBV9
CDR3nt: TGTGCCAGCAGCGTAGCATGGGGGGGCGAGCGGGACTACAATGAGCAGTTCTTC
CDR3aa: CASSVAWGGERDYNEQFF

d_gene: TRBD1
abundance: few
j_gene: TRBJ2-4
v_gene: TRBV20-1
CDR3nt: TGCAGTGCGCCGGGACAGGGAGGTAACGCGGACATTCAGTACTTC
CDR3aa: CSAPGQGGNADIQYF

d_gene: TRBD1
abundance: many
j_gene: TRBJ2-7
v_gene: TRBV20-1
CDR3nt: TGCAGTGCTGATGACAGGGCCCACTACGAGCAGTACTTC
CDR3aa: CSADDRAHYEQYF

d_gene: TRBD2
abundance: -
j_gene: TRBJ2-5
v_gene: TRBV5-1
CDR3nt: TGCGCCAGCAGCTGGCGGGGGGGCCTGGAGACCCAGTACTTC
CDR3aa: CASSWRGGLETQYF

d_gene: TRBD1
abundance: -
j_gene: TRBJ1-5
v_gene: TRBV5-1
CDR3nt: TGCGCCAGCAGCTCCGGACAGGCACTAACCCATCAGCCCCAGCATTTT
CDR3aa: CASSSGQALTHQPQHF

d_gene: -
abundance: many
j_gene: TRBJ1-1
v_gene: TRBV12-3/TRBV12-4
CDR3nt: TGTGCCAGCAGTTTTAGGGAGCTGAACACTGAAGCTTTCTTT
CDR3aa: CASSFRELNTEAFF

d_gene: -
abundance: few
j_gene: TRBJ2-5
v_gene: TRBV7-3
CDR3nt: TGTGCCATCAGAGCCGACAGAGAAGAGACCCAGTACTTC
CDR3aa: CAIRADREETQYF

d_gene: -
abundance: few
j_gene: TRBJ1-5
v_gene: TRBV27
CDR3nt: TGTGCCAGCAGTTTATCCCGCGCTCAGCCCCAGCATTTT
CDR3aa: CASSLSRAQPQHF

d_gene: TRBD2
abundance: many
j_gene: TRBJ2-3
v_gene: TRBV6-2/TRBV6-3
CDR3nt: TGTGCCAGCAGTTACGAGGCGGGAGGGCTTGGCACAGATACGCAGTATTTT
CDR3aa: CASSYEAGGLGTDTQYF

d_gene: TRBD2
abundance: many
j_gene: TRBJ2-3
v_gene: TRBV28
CDR3nt: TGTGCCAGCCCGCCCGGGCGGGGGGGCCCAGATACGCAGTATTTT
CDR3aa: CASPPGRGGPDTQYF

d_gene: -
abundance: many
j_gene: TRBJ1-2
v_gene: TRBV20-1
CDR3nt: TGCAGTGCCAAGGGCGCTAACTATGGCTACACCTTC
CDR3aa: CSAKGANYGYTF

d_gene: TRBD1
abundance: many
j_gene: TRBJ2-7
v_gene: TRBV3-1
CDR3nt: TGTGCCAGCAGCCAAGACGACAGGGCTGTCTACGAGCAGTACTTC
CDR3aa: CASSQDDRAVYEQYF

d_gene: -
abundance: many
j_gene: TRBJ2-2
v_gene: TRBV5-1
CDR3nt: TGCGCCAGCAGCCCGACCGGGCCATTGGCCGGGGAGCTGTTTTTT
CDR3aa: CASSPTGPLAGELFF

d_gene: -
abundance: many
j_gene: TRBJ2-2
v_gene: TRBV4-2
CDR3nt: TGTGCCAGCAGCCAAGACTTGGTCGGGGAGCTGTTTTTT
CDR3aa: CASSQDLVGELFF

d_gene: TRBD2
abundance: many
j_gene: TRBJ2-5
v_gene: TRBV6-1
CDR3nt: TGTGCCAGCAGTCCCGACACGGGGGGACAAGAGACCCAGTACTTC
CDR3aa: CASSPDTGGQETQYF

d_gene: -
abundance: many
j_gene: TRBJ2-7
v_gene: TRBV28
CDR3nt: TGTGCCAGCAGTTCCCCAGGGTATAGCTCCTACGAGCAGTACTTC
CDR3aa: CASSSPGYSSYEQYF

d_gene: -
abundance: -
j_gene: TRBJ2-6
v_gene: TRBV3-1
CDR3nt: TGTGCCAGCAGCCAAGATCATGCAGTCTCTGGGGCCAACGTCCTGACTTTC
CDR3aa: CASSQDHAVSGANVLTF